The 32 T cell receptor beta chains below were found in one sample sequenced in a study of cytomegalovirus exposure and HLA in healthy donors. Primers for the PCR totalled 60 Vbeta and 13 Jbeta. Profiling relied on immunoSEQ multiplex PCR, and the TCRdb table lists in-frame clones only, not all of them. The sample has around 80,000 clones, approximately 79% seen once. The sample comprised PBMCs. These receptors all stem from a female donor in good health and CMV-seronegative.

The rearrangement uses TRBV28 and TRBJ2-1; 13 bases line up with TRBD2. The trim removed 3 bases at V and 10 bases at J, leaving 9 bases unmatched. CDR3 length: 16 amino acids. Per germline, CDR1 MDHEN and CDR2 SYDVKM. The DNA for the CDR3 is TGTGCCAGCAGTTTTCGGACTAGCGGGGGACGGGGGGAGCAGTTCTTC. It codes for CASSFRTSGGRGEQFF.

This clone was seen a single time. The rearrangement joins TRBV25-1 to TRBJ2-7; 9 bases map to TRBD1. Trimming removed 3 bases from V and 4 bases from J; junction bases left unmatched: 10. CDR1 MGHDK and CDR2 SYGVNS come from the germline V gene. The CDR3 extends over 16 amino acids. CDR3 amino acids: CASSEGHGTGIYEQYF. The CDR3 nucleotides are TGTGCCAGCAGTGAGGGTCACGGGACAGGGATTTACGAGCAGTACTTC.

This chain uses TRBV28 with TRBJ1-2; a weak D match, TRBD1 (5 bases). Trimming took 1 base from V and 3 from J, leaving 12 bases between them. The CDR3 has 15 amino acids. Germline CDR1 and CDR2: MDHEN and SYDVKM. The CDR3 sequence is CASSLLQGGDYGYTF. DNA of the CDR3: TGTGCCAGCAGTTTATTGCAGGGAGGGGACTATGGCTACACCTTC.

The CDR3 DNA reads as TGTGCCAGCAGCCCTCCGTCAGGGAAAAACATTCAGTACTTC. This translates into CASSPPSGKNIQYF. This chain connects TRBV5-6 to TRBJ2-4, with a possible D match to TRBD1 (5 bases). The germline V and J ends were trimmed by 4 bases and 4 bases, with 12 bases remaining between them. Germline V gene sequence: CDR1 SGHDT, CDR2 YYEEEE. The CDR3 extends over 14 amino acids.

The rearrangement uses TRBV5-1 and TRBJ1-6; 10 nucleotides align to TRBD1. The J segment lost 9 bases and the V segment lost 0 bases, leaving 6 bases of the junction unmatched. Germline-derived CDR1 and CDR2 are SGHRS and YFSETQ. This CDR3 has 16 residues. CDR3 protein: CASSLGRGQGSSPLHF. CDR3 coding DNA: TGCGCCAGCAGCTTGGGCAGGGGACAGGGGAGTTCACCCCTCCACTTT.

The chain links TRBV4-2 to TRBJ2-1; D call uncertain. In germline, CDR1 is LGHNA, CDR2 YNFKEQ. This CDR3 is 13 amino acids long. V was pared by 0 bases and J by 5 bases, with 5 bases between. CDR3: CASSQEFDNEQFF. CDR3 coding DNA: TGTGCCAGCAGCCAAGAATTCGACAATGAGCAGTTCTTC.

Remarks on this clone: Germline is not matched at one junction end, which may reflect a read error. The V call is TRBV4-1, the J call TRBJ1-3, with D possibly TRBD1 on 5 matching bases. Germline lookup yields CDR1 MGHRA and CDR2 YSYEKL. This CDR3 comprises 14 residues. The CDR3 loop reads CASSEEGTRGTIYF. DNA of the CDR3: TGCGCCAGCAGCGAAGAAGGGACTCGAGGCACCATATATTTT.

This chain uses TRBV6-1 with TRBJ1-5, with TRBD1 identical over 12 bases. The CDR3 is 20 residues long. V shed 4 bases, J shed 0 bases, and the junction held 13 bases outside the gene matches. From germline, CDR1 is MNHNS and CDR2 SASEGT. The CDR3 loop is CASSVLTGTGGLSSNQPQHF. CDR3 bases: TGTGCCAGCAGTGTATTGACCGGGACAGGGGGCTTGAGTAGCAATCAGCCCCAGCATTTT.

This clone has more than one count but fewer than ten. The chain has TRBV5-5 and TRBJ1-4, with 7 bases lining up with TRBD1. Unmatched junction bases numbered 19, after V lost 2 bases and J lost 3 bases. CDR1 and CDR2 (germline): SGHKS, YYEKEE (reference sequence). The CDR3 is 20 residues long. CDR3 DNA sequence: TGTGCCAGCAGCTTCTCAGGGGTTGTGACAGGGAGTTCGGCTAATGAAAAACTGTTTTTT. Residues: CASSFSGVVTGSSANEKLFF.

The chain recombines TRBV29-1 with TRBJ2-1, with D possibly matching TRBD1 (5 bases). The CDR3 contains 12 residues. CDR1 and CDR2 from the germline V gene are SQVTM and ANQGSEA. With 8 bases removed from V and 9 bases from J, the gap between germline ends came to 17 bases. The CDR3 region is CSPLRQGGEQFF. As DNA, the CDR3 is TGCAGCCCCCTTCGGCAGGGTGGTGAGCAGTTCTTC.

The chain carries TRBV30 and TRBJ1-6; D is undetermined. CDR1 GTSNPN and CDR2 SVGIG come from the germline V gene (reference sequence). V was clipped by 4 bases and J by 2 bases, with 12 bases between them. The CDR3 has 15 residues. In nucleotides, the CDR3 is TGTGCCTGGAATTCCCTGAGCACCTATAATTCACCCCTCCACTTT. This sequence encodes CAWNSLSTYNSPLHF.

The rearrangement links TRBV18 to TRBJ2-7, with D possibly TRBD2 on 5 matching bases. Germline values: CDR1 KGHSH, CDR2 LQKENI. This CDR3 spans 16 amino acids. Trimming took off 3 bases at V and 2 bases at J, with 17 bases between the two ends. CDR3 protein: CASSPQREAGTYEQYF. The CDR3 DNA follows: TGTGCCAGCTCACCTCAACGGGAAGCCGGGACCTACGAGCAGTACTTC.

This clone has only a few counts. The rearrangement links TRBV27 to TRBJ2-1; TRBD1 is a possible D gene (5 bases). This CDR3 region has 11 residues. The germline V gene has CDR1 MNHEY and CDR2 SMNVEV (reference sequence). V gave up 11 bases and J gave up 7 bases, with 12 bases separating them. In nucleotides, the CDR3 is TGTGCCGTTGGGGCAGGGAATGAGCAGTTCTTC. Translation gives CAVGAGNEQFF.

This clone came up a few times. The V call is TRBV29-1, the J call TRBJ2-3, with D hard to call. With 4 bases removed from V and 3 bases from J, the gap between germline ends came to 5 bases. The germline V gene encodes CDR1 SQVTM and CDR2 ANQGSEA. This CDR3 contains 11 residues. DNA for the CDR3: TGCAGCGTTGTTCGGACAGATACGCAGTATTTT. The encoded protein is CSVVRTDTQYF.

The chain employs TRBV19 and TRBJ1-1, with D perhaps TRBD1 (5 bases). There are 16 residues in the CDR3. Germline V gene data show CDR1 as LNHDA and CDR2 as SQIVND (reference sequence). V lost 3 bases, J lost 2 bases, and 16 bases lay in between. The CDR3 region has the DNA TGTGCCAGTAGTATGAGGCTCGGGGGAGGAAACACTGAAGCTTTCTTT. Translating gives CASSMRLGGGNTEAFF.

There are a few counts of this clone. This sequence joins TRBV5-4 and TRBJ1-1; TRBD1 agrees at 7 bases. V lost 4 bases to trimming and J lost 4 bases; unmatched junction nucleotides: 10. In germline, CDR1 is SGHNT, CDR2 YYREEE (reference sequence). There are 15 residues in the CDR3. CDR3 nucleotides: TGTGCCAGCAGCCCCAACCAGGGGGTGCGCACTGAAGCTTTCTTT. As protein: CASSPNQGVRTEAFF. Based on the CDR3 plus reference TRBV5-4 and TRBJ1-1, the full variable domain is ETGVTQSPTHLIKTRGQQVTLRCSSQSGHNTVSWYQQALGQGPQFIFQYYREEENGRGNFPPRFSGLQFPNYSSELNVNALELDDSALYLCASSPNQGVRTEAFFGQGTRLTVV.

This clone was found once. This chain links TRBV4-2 with TRBJ2-6, with 7 positions matching TRBD1. This CDR3 is built from 16 residues. J gave up 2 bases and V 0 bases, and 1 base lay outside the gene matches. CDR1 is LGHNA and CDR2 is YNFKEQ in the germline V gene. CDR3 residues: CASSQDGTAGANVLTF. The CDR3, as DNA: TGTGCCAGCAGCCAAGATGGGACAGCTGGGGCCAACGTCCTGACTTTC.

This rearrangement joins TRBV5-1 to TRBJ2-7; TRBD1 matches at 11 bases. The CDR3 extends over 14 amino acids. V lost 0 bases to trimming and J lost 5 bases; unmatched junction nucleotides: 1. Germline CDR1 SGHRS, CDR2 YFSETQ. The CDR3 DNA reads TGCGCCAGCAGCTTGGGGACAGGGGGCCACGAGCAGTACTTC. Encoded protein: CASSLGTGGHEQYF.

This clone was recorded only once. The rearrangement links TRBV29-1 to TRBJ2-2, with a possible D match to TRBD2 (7 bases). The germline CDR1 and CDR2 sequences are SQVTM and ANQGSEA. V was shortened by 5 bases and J by 5 bases, with 15 bases between the two germline ends. This CDR3 spans 14 amino acids. CDR3 region: CSVLGGAITGELFF. DNA for the CDR3: TGCAGCGTTTTGGGGGGGGCGATTACCGGGGAGCTGTTTTTT.

The rearrangement uses TRBV2 and TRBJ1-1; D perhaps matches TRBD1 (5 bases). The CDR3 is 13 residues long. With 1 base removed from V and 8 bases from J, the gap between germline ends came to 11 bases. CDR1 SNHLY and CDR2 FYNNEI come from the germline V gene. The CDR3 sequence: CASSEERQQEAFF. The CDR3 DNA reads as TGTGCCAGCAGTGAAGAGAGACAGCAAGAAGCTTTCTTT.

This chain uses TRBV5-4 with TRBJ1-2; TRBD1 is a possible D gene (6 bases). Germline CDR1 reads SGHNT; CDR2 reads YYREEE (reference sequence). The CDR3 loop spans 14 amino acids. Trimming cost V 1 base and J 0 bases, with 7 bases left between them. Here the CDR3 DNA reads TGTGCCAGCAGCTTGCAGGGGACTAACTATGGCTACACCTTC. Its translation: CASSLQGTNYGYTF.

This chain joins TRBV19 and TRBJ1-4; the D gene is possibly TRBD1 (6 bases). The V end lost 10 bases, the J end lost 5 bases, and 17 bases lay between the germline ends. The CDR3 covers 14 residues. Germline V gene sequence: CDR1 LNHDA, CDR2 SQIVND (reference sequence). This CDR3 reads CAMFIQGKNEKLFF. The CDR3 bases are TGTGCCATGTTTATACAGGGAAAAAATGAAAAACTGTTTTTT.

This clone was detected a few times. The J gene is TRBJ1-1, the V gene TRBV4-3, with TRBD1 identical over 7 bases. Germline CDR1 and CDR2: LGHNA and YSLEER. The V segment lost 3 bases and the J segment 2 bases; nucleotides outside the gene matches: 3. CDR3 length: 14 amino acids. The CDR3 protein is CASSHRGANTEAFF. Written as DNA, the CDR3 is TGCGCCAGCAGCCACAGGGGGGCAAACACTGAAGCTTTCTTT.

The chain employs TRBV29-1 and TRBJ2-5, with D perhaps matching TRBD2 (5 bases). CDR1 SQVTM and CDR2 ANQGSEA come from the germline V gene. V shed 5 bases and J shed 5 bases, with 9 bases lying between them. The CDR3 extends over 11 amino acids. CDR3 in DNA: TGCAGCGTTAGAATAGCGGAGACCCAGTACTTC. It yields the protein CSVRIAETQYF.

J is TRBJ2-1 and V is TRBV30, with no clear D. This CDR3 spans 14 amino acids. Per germline, CDR1 GTSNPN and CDR2 SVGIG (reference sequence). The V end was cut by 1 base, the J end by 7 bases, with 14 bases between. In DNA, the CDR3 is TGTGCCTGGAGTGGCCGTGGGCTGATTAATGAGCAGTTCTTC. Its translation is CAWSGRGLINEQFF.

A few counts support this clone. V usage is TRBV18 and J usage is TRBJ2-6, with 9 bases aligning to TRBD1. V was pared by 2 bases and J by 2 bases, with 13 bases of the junction left unmatched. This CDR3 comprises 20 residues. Germline-derived CDR1 and CDR2 are KGHSH and LQKENI. The CDR3 coding sequence is TGTGCCAGCTCACCAACCGAGCACAGGGGGCCCCTCACTGGGGCCAACGTCCTGACTTTC. Translating gives CASSPTEHRGPLTGANVLTF.

This chain joins TRBV5-4 and TRBJ2-5; 10 nucleotides match TRBD2. The J segment lost 5 bases and the V segment lost 6 bases, leaving 7 bases of the junction unmatched. The CDR3 runs to 14 residues. The V gene's germline CDR1 is SGHNT and CDR2 YYREEE (reference sequence). The CDR3 coding sequence is TGTGCCAGCACAGCGGGGGGGCCCGGGGAGACCCAGTACTTC. This codes for CASTAGGPGETQYF.

V usage is TRBV28 and J usage is TRBJ2-7; 9 bases fit TRBD2. V lost 7 bases, J lost 3 bases, and 10 bases stayed unmatched. This CDR3 spans 15 amino acids. Per the germline V gene, CDR1 is MDHEN and CDR2 is SYDVKM. The CDR3 here is CASTPRGLAGYEQYF. In nucleotides, the CDR3 is TGTGCCAGCACCCCTAGGGGACTAGCAGGCTACGAGCAGTACTTC.

This clone has just one count. V gene TRBV28 combines with J gene TRBJ2-5; the D gene is possibly TRBD1 (6 bases). This CDR3 has 17 amino acids. Germline V gives CDR1 MDHEN, CDR2 SYDVKM. The germline V and J ends were trimmed by 5 bases and 2 bases, with 21 bases remaining between them. The CDR3 bases are TGTGCCAGCAGTCGGATAATAAGCTCGGGGACACAAGAGACCCAGTACTTC. Translation gives CASSRIISSGTQETQYF.

This chain joins TRBV4-3 and TRBJ2-1, with D possibly being TRBD2 (6 bases). Trimming stripped 4 bases from V and 7 bases from J, with 11 bases between. This CDR3 has 13 residues. The germline CDR1 and CDR2 sequences are LGHNA and YSLEER. CDR3 in amino acids: CASSREEMNEQFF. The CDR3 region has the DNA TGCGCCAGCAGCCGGGAGGAGATGAATGAGCAGTTCTTC.

This rearrangement joins TRBV15 to TRBJ1-1; TRBD1 matches at 8 bases. The CDR3 loop spans 15 amino acids. CDR1 LNHNV and CDR2 YYDKDF come from the germline V gene (reference sequence). The ends lost 1 base at V and 8 bases at J; junction bases unmatched: 9. The CDR3 sequence is CATSRASGQGLEAFF. The DNA of the CDR3 is TGTGCCACCAGCAGAGCCTCCGGACAGGGCTTAGAAGCTTTCTTT.

This chain uses TRBV5-4 with TRBJ2-7, with TRBD2 identical over 8 bases. CDR1 and CDR2 from the germline V gene are SGHNT and YYREEE (reference sequence). This CDR3 has 14 amino acids. V lost 3 bases and J lost 6; bases outside the gene matches: 8. In DNA, the CDR3 is TGTGCCAGCAGCTCCGGGAGGGAGCAAGCCGAGCAGTACTTC. Protein product: CASSSGREQAEQYF.